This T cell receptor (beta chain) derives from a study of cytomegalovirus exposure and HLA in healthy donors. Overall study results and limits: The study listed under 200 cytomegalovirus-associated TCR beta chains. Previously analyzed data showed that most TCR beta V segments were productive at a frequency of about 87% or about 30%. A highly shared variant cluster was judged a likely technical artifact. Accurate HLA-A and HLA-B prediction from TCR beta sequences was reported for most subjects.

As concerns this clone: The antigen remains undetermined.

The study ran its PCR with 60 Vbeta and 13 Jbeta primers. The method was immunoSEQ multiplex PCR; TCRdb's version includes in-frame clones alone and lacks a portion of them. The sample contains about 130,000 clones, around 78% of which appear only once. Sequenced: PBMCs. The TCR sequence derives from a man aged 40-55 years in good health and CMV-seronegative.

CDR3: CAISESIDPGGYEQYF. CDR3 nucleotide sequence: TGTGCCATCAGTGAGTCGATAGATCCTGGGGGCTACGAGCAGTACTTC. The chain employs TRBV10-3 and TRBJ2-5; D possibly uses TRBD1 or TRBD2 (5 bases each). The J call may be wrong; the DNA end is better matched by TRBJ2-7. Germline CDR1 is ENHRY and CDR2 is SYGVKD. CDR3 size: 16 residues.